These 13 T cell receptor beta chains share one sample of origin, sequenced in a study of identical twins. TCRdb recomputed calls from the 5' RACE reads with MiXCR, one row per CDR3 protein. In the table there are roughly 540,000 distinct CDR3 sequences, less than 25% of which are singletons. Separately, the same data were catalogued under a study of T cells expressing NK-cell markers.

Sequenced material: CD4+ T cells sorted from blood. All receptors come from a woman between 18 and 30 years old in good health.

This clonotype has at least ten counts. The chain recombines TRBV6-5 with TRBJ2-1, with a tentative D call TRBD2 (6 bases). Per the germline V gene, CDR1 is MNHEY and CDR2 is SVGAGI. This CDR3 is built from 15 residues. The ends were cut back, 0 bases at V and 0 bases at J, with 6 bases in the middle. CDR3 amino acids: CASSYSGGSYNEQFF. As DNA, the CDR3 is TGTGCCAGCAGTTACTCGGGGGGCTCCTACAATGAGCAGTTCTTC.

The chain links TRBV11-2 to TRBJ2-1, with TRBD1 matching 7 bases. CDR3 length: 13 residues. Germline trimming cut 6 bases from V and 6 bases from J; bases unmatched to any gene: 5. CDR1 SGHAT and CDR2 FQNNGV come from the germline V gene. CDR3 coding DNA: TGTGCCAGCAGATACAGGGGTACCAATGAGCAGTTCTTC. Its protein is CASRYRGTNEQFF.

The CDR3 spells CASSPTWLETQYF. The CDR3 bases are TGTGCCAGCAGCCCCACATGGTTGGAGACCCAGTACTTC. This chain uses TRBV7-2 with TRBJ2-5; D is unclear. This CDR3 comprises 13 residues. With 5 bases removed from V and 5 bases from J, the gap between germline ends came to 12 bases. CDR1 and CDR2 from the germline V gene are SGHTA and FQGNSA. Using reference TRBV7-2 and TRBJ2-5 for the parts outside the CDR3, the full variable domain is GAGVSQSPSNKVTEKGKDVELRCDPISGHTALYWYRQSLGQGLEFLIYFQGNSAPDKSGLPSDRFSAERTGGSVSTLTIQRTQQEDSAVYLCASSPTWLETQYFGPGTRLLVL.

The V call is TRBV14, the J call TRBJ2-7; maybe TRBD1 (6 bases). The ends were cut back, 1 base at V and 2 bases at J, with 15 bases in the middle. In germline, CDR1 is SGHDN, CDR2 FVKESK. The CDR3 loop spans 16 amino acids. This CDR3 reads CASSQASGTGPYEQYF. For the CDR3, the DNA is TGTGCCAGCAGCCAAGCCTCGGGTACAGGGCCCTACGAGCAGTACTTC.

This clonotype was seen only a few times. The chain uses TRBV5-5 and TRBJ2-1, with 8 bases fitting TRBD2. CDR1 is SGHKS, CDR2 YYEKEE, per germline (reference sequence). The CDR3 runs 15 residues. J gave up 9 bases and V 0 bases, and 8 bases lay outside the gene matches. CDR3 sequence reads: CASSLVIAGTSEQFF. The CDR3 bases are TGTGCCAGCAGCTTGGTAATAGCGGGAACTAGTGAGCAGTTCTTC.

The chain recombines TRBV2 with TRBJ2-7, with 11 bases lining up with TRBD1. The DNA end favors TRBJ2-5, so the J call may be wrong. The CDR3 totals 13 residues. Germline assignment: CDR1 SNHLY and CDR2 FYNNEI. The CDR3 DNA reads TGTGCCAGCAGTAACGGACAGGGGGCGACCCAGTACTTC. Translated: CASSNGQGATQYF.

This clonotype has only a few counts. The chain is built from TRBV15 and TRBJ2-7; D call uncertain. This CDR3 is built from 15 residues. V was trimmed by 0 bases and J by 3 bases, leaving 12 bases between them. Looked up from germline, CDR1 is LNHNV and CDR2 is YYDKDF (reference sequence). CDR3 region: CATSRDRIGDYEQYF. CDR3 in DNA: TGTGCCACCAGCAGAGACCGGATCGGCGACTACGAGCAGTACTTC.

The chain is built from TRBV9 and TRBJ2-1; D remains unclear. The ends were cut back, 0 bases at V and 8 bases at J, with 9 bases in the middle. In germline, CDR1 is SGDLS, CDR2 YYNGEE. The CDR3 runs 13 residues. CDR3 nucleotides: TGTGCCAGCAGCGTAGGAGTCGGCGATGAGCAGTTCTTC. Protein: CASSVGVGDEQFF.

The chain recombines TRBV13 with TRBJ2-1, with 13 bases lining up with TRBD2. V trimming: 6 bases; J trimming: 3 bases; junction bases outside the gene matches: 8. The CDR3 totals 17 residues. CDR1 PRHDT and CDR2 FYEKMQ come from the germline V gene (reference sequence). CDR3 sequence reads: CASSPPGLAGSYNEQFF. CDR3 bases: TGTGCCAGCAGTCCACCGGGACTAGCGGGGAGCTACAATGAGCAGTTCTTC. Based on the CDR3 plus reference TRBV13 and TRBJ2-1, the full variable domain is AAGVIQSPRHLIKEKRETATLKCYPIPRHDTVYWYQQGPGQDPQFLISFYEKMQSDKGSIPDRFSAQQFSDYHSELNMSSLELGDSALYFCASSPPGLAGSYNEQFFGPGTRLTVL.

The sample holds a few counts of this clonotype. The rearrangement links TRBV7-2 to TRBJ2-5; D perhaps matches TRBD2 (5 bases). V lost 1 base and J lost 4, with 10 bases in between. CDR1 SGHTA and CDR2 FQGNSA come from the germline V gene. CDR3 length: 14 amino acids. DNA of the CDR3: TGTGCCAGCAGCTTAGAGAGGACTCTAGAGACCCAGTACTTC. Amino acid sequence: CASSLERTLETQYF.

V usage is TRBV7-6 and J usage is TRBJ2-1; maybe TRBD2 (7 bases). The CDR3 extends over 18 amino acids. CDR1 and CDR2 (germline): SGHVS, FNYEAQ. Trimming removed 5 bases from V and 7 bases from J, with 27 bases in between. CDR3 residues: CASSVPALGAIGRNEQFF. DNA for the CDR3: TGTGCCAGCAGCGTCCCAGCGTTGGGGGCCATCGGGAGGAATGAGCAGTTCTTC.

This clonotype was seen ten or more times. CDR3 in DNA: TGTGCCAGCAGGCAACCGGGACTAGCGGGAGTTGGAGAGCAGTTCTTC. Its translation is CASRQPGLAGVGEQFF. V usage is TRBV12-3 or TRBV12-4 and J usage is TRBJ2-1, with 14 bases matching TRBD2. The CDR3 sequence is 16 residues long. V lost 6 bases and J lost 10; bases outside the gene matches: 11.

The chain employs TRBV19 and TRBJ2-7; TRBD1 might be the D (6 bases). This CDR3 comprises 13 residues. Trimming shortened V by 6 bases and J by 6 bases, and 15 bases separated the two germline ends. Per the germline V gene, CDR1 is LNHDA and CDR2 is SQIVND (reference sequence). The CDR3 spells CASRPQGIGEQYF. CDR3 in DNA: TGTGCCAGTAGACCACAGGGAATCGGCGAGCAGTACTTC.